The subject of this entry is one T cell receptor (beta chain). Its antigen is unknown. Treatment here: oral pan-JAK inhibitor, 5-10 mg twice daily. This sample stems from a study of CD8+ T cells in alopecia areata. Overall study context: A regimen of oral tofacitinib, 5 to 10 mg twice daily, was given to treated patients. The drug, tofacitinib, lasted 6 to 18 months, followed by 6 months off drug. Broader study findings: TCRs were shared less clearly across patients than in mice, possibly for HLA-related reasons. Scalp and blood samples kept many expanded lesional clones throughout tofacitinib.

Once RNA had been extracted, it was reverse transcribed into cDNA to act as the sequencing template. Profiled with immunoSEQ multiplex PCR; TCRdb holds only in-frame clones, not every one. The sample carries approximately 45,000 clones, about 71% recorded once. The sequencing used CD8+ T cells sorted from blood, collected at week 4, from a patient treated with tofacitinib. This receptor was taken from a human donor with alopecia areata.

CDR3 sequence (DNA): TGCAGCGCCCTGTTGGGGGGGGCTAGTGGCTACACCTTC. Translating it yields CSALLGGASGYTF. The V and J genes are TRBV29-1 and TRBJ1-2; D may be TRBD1 (6 bases). The V and J ends lost 7 bases and 7 bases respectively, with 19 bases between them. This CDR3 is built from 13 residues. Germline V gene data show CDR1 as SQVTM and CDR2 as ANQGSEA.